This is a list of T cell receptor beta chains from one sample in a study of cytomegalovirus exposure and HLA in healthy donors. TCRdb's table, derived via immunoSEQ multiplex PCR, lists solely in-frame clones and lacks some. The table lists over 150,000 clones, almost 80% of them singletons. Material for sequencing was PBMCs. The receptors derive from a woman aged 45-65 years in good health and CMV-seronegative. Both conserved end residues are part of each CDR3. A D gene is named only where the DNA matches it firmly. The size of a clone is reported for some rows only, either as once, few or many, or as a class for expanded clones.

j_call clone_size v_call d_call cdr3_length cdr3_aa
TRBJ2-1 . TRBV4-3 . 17 CASSQRFEGGPYNEQFF
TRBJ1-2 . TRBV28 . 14 CASSILSEPYGYTF
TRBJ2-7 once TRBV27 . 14 CASSRLETVYEQYF
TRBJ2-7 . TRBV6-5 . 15 CASSYSGTFSYEQYF
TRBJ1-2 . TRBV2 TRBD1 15 CASSGRDRPNYGYTF
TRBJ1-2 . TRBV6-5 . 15 CASSPRQGILYGYTF
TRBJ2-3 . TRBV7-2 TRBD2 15 CASSSSGRVADTQYF
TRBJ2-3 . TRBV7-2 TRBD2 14 CASSLGLAGDTQYF
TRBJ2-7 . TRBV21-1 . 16 CASSKGYEGTADEQYF
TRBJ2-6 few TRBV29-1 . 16 CSAGGRVSSGANVLTF
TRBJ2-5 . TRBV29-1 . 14 CSVRGSFNEETQYF
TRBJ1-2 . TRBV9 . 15 CASARGAHRNYGYTF
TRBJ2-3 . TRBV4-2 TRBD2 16 CASSQLLAGGPDTQYF
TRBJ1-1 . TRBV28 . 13 CASVKRRADEAFF
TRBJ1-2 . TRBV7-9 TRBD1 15 CASSLTGGTNYGYTF
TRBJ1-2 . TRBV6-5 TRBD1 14 CASSYFPGGHGYTF
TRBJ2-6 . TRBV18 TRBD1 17 CASSPDRGGTGANVLTF
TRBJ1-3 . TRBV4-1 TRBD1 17 CASSHPPNRGSGNTIYF
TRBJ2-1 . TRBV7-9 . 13 CASSSGSPHEQFF
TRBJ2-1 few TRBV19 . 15 CASTVSDLGRNEQFF
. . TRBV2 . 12 CASSVMNYEQYF
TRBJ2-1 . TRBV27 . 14 CASRPAGWGDEQFF
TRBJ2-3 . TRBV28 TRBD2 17 CASSLGLAGVSTDTQYF
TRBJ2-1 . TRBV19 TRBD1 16 CASSIDRTGSYNEQFF
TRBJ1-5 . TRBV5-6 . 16 CASSLGAIHSNQPQHF
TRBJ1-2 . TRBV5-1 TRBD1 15 CASSKRQGNDAGYTF
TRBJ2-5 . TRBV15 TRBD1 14 CATSAGTGFETQYF
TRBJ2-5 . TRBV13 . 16 CASSTSTQRNQETQYF
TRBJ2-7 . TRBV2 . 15 CASSEESVISYEQYF
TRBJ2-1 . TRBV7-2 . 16 CASSLVSGVLFNEQFF
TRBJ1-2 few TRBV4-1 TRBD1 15 CASSQGTGSDYGYTF
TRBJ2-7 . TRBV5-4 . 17 CASSPGGGPGKGYEQYF
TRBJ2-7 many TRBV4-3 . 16 CASSQDSGSGGYEQYF
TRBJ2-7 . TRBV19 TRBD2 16 CASSPLATSGGYEQYF
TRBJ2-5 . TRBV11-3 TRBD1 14 CASSAGQARETQYF
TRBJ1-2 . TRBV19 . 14 CASSGLTGSHGYTF
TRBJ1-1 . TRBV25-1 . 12 CASSRPNTEAFF
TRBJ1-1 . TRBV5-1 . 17 CASSFIAGVGRNTEAFF
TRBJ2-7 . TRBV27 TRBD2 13 CASSRTSGYEQYF
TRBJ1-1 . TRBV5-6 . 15 CASSLNGRASTEAFF
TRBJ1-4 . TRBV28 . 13 CASRLASNEKLFF
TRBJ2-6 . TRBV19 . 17 CASSIPQTDSGANVLTF
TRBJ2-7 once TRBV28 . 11 CASRLSYEQYF
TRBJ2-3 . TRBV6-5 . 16 CASSYKGHQRTDTQYF
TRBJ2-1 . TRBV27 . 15 CASSSWQVSNNEQFF
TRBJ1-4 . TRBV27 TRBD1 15 CASSPRQGLGEKLFF
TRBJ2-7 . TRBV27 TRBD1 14 CASSFYDRAAEQYF
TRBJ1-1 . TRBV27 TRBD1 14 CASSLQTGPTEAFF
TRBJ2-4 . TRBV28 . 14 CASSLGRRVGIQYF
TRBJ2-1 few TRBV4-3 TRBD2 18 CASSQDPPRRLAWNEQFF
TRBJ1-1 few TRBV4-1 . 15 CASSHPGSGNTEAFF
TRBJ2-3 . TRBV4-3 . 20 CASSQDMINVGRHSTDTQYF
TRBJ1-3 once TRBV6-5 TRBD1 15 CASSRGTGSGNTIYF
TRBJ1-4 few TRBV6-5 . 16 CASSYSVWGGGEKLFF
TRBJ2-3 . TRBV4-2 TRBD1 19 CASSQVSGRGLDGTDTQYF
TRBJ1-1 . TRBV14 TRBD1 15 CASSHQTGKVTEAFF
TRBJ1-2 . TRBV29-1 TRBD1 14 CSVPQTGESYGYTF
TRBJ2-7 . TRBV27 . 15 CASSPRRLFSYERYF
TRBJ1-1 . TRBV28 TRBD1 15 CASSYGDRVNTEAFF